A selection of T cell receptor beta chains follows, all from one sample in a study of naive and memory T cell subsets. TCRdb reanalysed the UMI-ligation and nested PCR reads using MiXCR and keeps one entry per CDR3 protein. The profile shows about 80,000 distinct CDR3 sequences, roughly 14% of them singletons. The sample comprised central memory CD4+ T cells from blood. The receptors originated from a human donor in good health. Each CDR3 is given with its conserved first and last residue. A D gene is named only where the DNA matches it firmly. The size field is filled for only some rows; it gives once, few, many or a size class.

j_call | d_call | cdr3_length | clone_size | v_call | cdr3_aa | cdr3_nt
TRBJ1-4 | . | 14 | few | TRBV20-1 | CSARRGRGSEKLFF | TGCAGTGCTAGAAGGGGCAGGGGCAGTGAAAAACTGTTTTTT
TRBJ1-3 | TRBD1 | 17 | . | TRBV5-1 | CASSSGQVDGSGNTIYF | TGCGCCAGCAGCTCTGGACAGGTCGACGGCTCTGGAAACACCATATATTTT
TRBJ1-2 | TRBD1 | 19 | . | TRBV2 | CASSGRSYVRTGGNYGYTF | TGTGCCAGCAGTGGGCGCTCCTACGTCAGGACAGGGGGTAACTATGGCTACACCTTC
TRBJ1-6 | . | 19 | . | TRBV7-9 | CASTFFRGDGADGDSPLHF | TGTGCCAGCACTTTCTTTAGGGGTGACGGTGCCGACGGGGATTCACCCCTCCACTTT
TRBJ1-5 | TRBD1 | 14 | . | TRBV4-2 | CASSQDDREGAQHF | TGTGCCAGCAGCCAAGACGACAGGGAAGGAGCCCAGCATTTT
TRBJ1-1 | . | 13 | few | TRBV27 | CASRARLNTEAFF | TGTGCCAGCAGAGCCAGACTTAACACTGAAGCTTTCTTT
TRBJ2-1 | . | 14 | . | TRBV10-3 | CATAGTQQTHEQFF | TGTGCCACCGCCGGGACGCAACAGACCCATGAGCAGTTCTTC
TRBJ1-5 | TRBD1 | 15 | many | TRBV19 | CASSAQGQGNQPQHF | TGTGCCAGTAGTGCACAAGGACAGGGGAATCAGCCCCAGCATTTT
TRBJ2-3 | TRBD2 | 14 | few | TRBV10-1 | CASSALAGVDTQYF | TGCGCCAGCAGTGCCCTAGCGGGAGTTGATACGCAGTATTTT
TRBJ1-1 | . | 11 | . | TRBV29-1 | CSVDDSGRPFF | TGCAGCGTTGATGATAGCGGGAGACCTTTCTTT
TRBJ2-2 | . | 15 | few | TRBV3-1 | CASSYTGNLPGELFF | TGTGCCAGCAGCTATACAGGGAATTTACCCGGGGAGCTGTTTTTT
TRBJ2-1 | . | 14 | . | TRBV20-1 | CSATSLAARGVQFF | TGCAGTGCTACCTCATTAGCGGCAAGGGGGGTGCAGTTCTTC
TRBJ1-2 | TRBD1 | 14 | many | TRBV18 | CASSGTGASYGYTF | TGTGCCAGCTCGGGTACAGGGGCGAGCTATGGCTACACCTTC
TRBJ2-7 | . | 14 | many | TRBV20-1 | CSVLLGGSGYEQYF | TGCAGTGTCCTGCTGGGGGGCTCAGGGTACGAGCAGTACTTC
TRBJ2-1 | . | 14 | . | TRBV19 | CASSRETTYNEQFF | TGTGCCAGTAGTCGGGAGACTACCTACAATGAGCAGTTCTTC
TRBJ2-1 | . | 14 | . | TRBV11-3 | CASSSSDSYNEQFF | TGTGCCAGCAGCTCGTCAGACAGCTACAATGAGCAGTTCTTC
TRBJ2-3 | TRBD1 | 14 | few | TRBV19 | CASSPGQHTDTQYF | TGTGCCAGTAGTCCGGGACAGCACACAGATACGCAGTATTTT
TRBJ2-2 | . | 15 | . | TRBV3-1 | CASSQDLGGTGELFF | TGTGCCAGCAGCCAAGATCTAGGGGGCACCGGGGAGCTGTTTTTT
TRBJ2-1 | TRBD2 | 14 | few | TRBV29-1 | CSGEGTSGNNEQFF | TGCAGCGGCGAGGGGACTAGCGGGAACAATGAGCAGTTCTTC
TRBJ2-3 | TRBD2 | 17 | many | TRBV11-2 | CASSPDSGRAGTDTQYF | TGTGCCAGCAGCCCAGATAGCGGGAGGGCCGGCACAGATACGCAGTATTTT
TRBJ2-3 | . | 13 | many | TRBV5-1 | CASSQERADTQYF | TGCGCCAGCAGCCAGGAGAGGGCAGATACGCAGTATTTT
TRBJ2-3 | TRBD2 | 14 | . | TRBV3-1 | CASSEAGARRTQYF | TGTGCCAGCAGCGAAGCGGGGGCCCGGCGTACGCAGTATTTT
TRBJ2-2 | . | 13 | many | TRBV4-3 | CASSQETVGELFF | TGCGCCAGCAGCCAAGAGACGGTCGGGGAGCTGTTTTTT
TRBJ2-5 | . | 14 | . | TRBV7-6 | CASSLGQGSETQYF | TGTGCCAGCAGCTTAGGTCAGGGTTCAGAGACCCAGTACTTC
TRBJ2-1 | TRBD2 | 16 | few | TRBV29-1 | CSVGSRAGERLNEQFF | TGCAGCGTTGGGTCCAGGGCGGGAGAAAGATTAAATGAGCAGTTCTTC
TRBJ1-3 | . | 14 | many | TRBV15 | CATSRLYSGNTIYF | TGTGCCACCAGCAGACTTTACTCTGGAAACACCATATATTTT
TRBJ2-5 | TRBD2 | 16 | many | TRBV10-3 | CAISDTAGVALSTQYF | TGTGCCATCAGTGATACGGCGGGAGTTGCCCTAAGCACCCAGTACTTC
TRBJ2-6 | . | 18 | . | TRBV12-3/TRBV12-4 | CASSFQWGSSSGANVLTF | TGTGCCAGCAGTTTCCAATGGGGTTCTAGCTCTGGGGCCAACGTCCTGACTTTC
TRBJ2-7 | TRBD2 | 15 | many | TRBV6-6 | CASSYSSGSRNEQYF | TGTGCCAGCAGTTACTCTAGCGGGAGTCGGAACGAGCAGTACTTC
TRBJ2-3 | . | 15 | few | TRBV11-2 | CASSPWTADTDTQYF | TGTGCCAGCAGCCCTTGGACGGCTGACACAGATACGCAGTATTTT
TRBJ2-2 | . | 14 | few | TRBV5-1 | CASSTTDNTGELFF | TGCGCCAGCAGCACGACAGATAACACCGGGGAGCTGTTTTTT
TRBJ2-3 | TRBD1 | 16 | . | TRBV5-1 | CASSHSRGRGTDTQYF | TGCGCCAGCAGCCATTCGAGGGGGCGAGGTACAGATACGCAGTATTTT
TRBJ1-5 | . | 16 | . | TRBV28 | CASSRNRFPSNQPQHF | TGTGCCAGCAGCCGAAACCGATTCCCTAGCAATCAGCCCCAGCATTTT
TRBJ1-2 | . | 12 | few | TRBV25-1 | CASSLEYYGYTF | TGTGCCAGCAGTTTGGAGTACTATGGCTACACCTTC
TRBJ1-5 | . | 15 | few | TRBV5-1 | CASSLDPSRGQPQHF | TGCGCCAGCAGCTTGGATCCGTCCCGGGGTCAGCCCCAGCATTTT
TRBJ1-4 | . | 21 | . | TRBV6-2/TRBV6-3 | CASSYSALGGVRGRTSEKLFF | TGTGCCAGCAGTTACTCCGCCCTCGGAGGGGTTCGGGGGAGGACTTCTGAAAAACTGTTTTTT
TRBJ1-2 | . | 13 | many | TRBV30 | CAWTPMNNYGYTF | TGTGCCTGGACCCCCATGAATAACTATGGCTACACCTTC
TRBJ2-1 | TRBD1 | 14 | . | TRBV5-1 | CASSEGQGYNEQFF | TGCGCCAGCAGCGAAGGACAGGGCTACAATGAGCAGTTCTTC
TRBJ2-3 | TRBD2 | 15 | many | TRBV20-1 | CSAIGLAGFTDTQYF | TGCAGTGCTATAGGACTAGCGGGCTTCACAGATACGCAGTATTTT
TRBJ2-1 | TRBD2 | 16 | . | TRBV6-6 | CASSIRASGSRYEQFF | TGTGCCAGCAGTATCCGCGCTAGCGGGAGTCGGTATGAGCAGTTCTTC
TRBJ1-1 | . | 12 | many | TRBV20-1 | CSVPPVHTEAFF | TGCAGTGTCCCCCCTGTGCACACTGAAGCTTTCTTT